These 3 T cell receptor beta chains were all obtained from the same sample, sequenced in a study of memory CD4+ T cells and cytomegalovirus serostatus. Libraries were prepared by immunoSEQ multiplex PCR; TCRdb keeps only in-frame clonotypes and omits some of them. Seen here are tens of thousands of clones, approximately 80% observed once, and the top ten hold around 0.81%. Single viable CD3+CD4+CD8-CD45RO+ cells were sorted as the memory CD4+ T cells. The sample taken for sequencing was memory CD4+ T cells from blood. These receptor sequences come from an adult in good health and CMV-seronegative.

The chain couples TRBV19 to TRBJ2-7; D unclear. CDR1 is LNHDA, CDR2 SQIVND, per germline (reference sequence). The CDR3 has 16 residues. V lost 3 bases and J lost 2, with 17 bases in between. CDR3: CASSIKLERITYEQYF. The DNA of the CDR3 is TGTGCCAGTAGTATTAAGCTAGAGAGAATTACCTACGAGCAGTACTTC.

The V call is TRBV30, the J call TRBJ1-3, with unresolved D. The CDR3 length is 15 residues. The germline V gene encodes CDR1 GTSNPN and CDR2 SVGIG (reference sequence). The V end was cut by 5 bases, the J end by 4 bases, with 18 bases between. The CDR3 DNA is TGTGCCTGGGGGGAAATCACGAGTAAAGGAAACACCATATATTTT. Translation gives CAWGEITSKGNTIYF.

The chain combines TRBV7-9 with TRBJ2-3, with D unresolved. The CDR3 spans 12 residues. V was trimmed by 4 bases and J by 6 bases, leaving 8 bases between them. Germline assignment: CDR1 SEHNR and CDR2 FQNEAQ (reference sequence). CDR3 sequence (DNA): TGTGCCAGCAGCTCCGTGACGGATACGCAGTATTTT. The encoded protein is CASSSVTDTQYF.